What follows are 5 T cell receptor delta chains derived from one specimen sequenced in a study of γδ T cells in repeated Plasmodium falciparum infection. TCRdb re-called the multiplex PCR reads via CATT. This table holds under 60,000 delta-chain clones, about 1.5% found once. Flow sorting of PBMC yielded separate Vgamma9/Vdelta2+ and Vdelta2-negative gammadelta T cell populations for bulk repertoire analysis. Sequenced sample: gamma-delta T cells from blood. The origin of the receptors is a pool of human donors (malaria-infected and uninfected, not separated).

This clone has more than one count but fewer than ten. A far larger clone is a single base away, which makes a read error likely. Other DNA sequences in the sample encode the same CDR3. The CDR3 loop is CALGEFRPRYWGIRGTDKLIF. CDR3 bases: TGTGCTCTTGGAGAATTCAGACCCAGGTACTGGGGGATACGGGGCACCGATAAACTCATCTTT. The chain uses TRDV1 and TRDJ1, with 13 bases aligning to TRDD3. TCRdb lists no J gene, so it was determined here by aligning the DNA to germline. This CDR3 contains 21 residues. J lost 1 base, V lost 6 bases, and 20 bases had no gene match. CDR1 is TSWWSYY and CDR2 is QGS in the germline V gene.

As regards this clone: This may be a read error, as it is one base from a much larger clone. This chain uses TRDV1 with TRDJ3; 13 bases are shared with TRDD3. TCRdb does not report a J gene; here it was assigned by matching the DNA to germline references. The CDR3 has 30 amino acids. The V gene's germline CDR1 is TSWWSYY and CDR2 QGS. The CDR3 nucleotides read TGTGCTCTTGGGGAACATAAACCGAATTCCTTCCTACAAACGTACTGGGGGATACGCCGGAGCTCCTGGGACACCAGACAGATGTTTTTC. Amino acids: CALGEHKPNSFLQTYWGIRRSSWDTRQMFF.

In regard to this clone: TCRdb attributes to this sequence the protein of a much larger clone, which differs from the DNA translation at residue 23; a read error is likely, and the protein displayed is translated from the DNA. The chain links TRDV1 to TRDJ1; TRDD3 aligns across 13 bases. The CDR3 contains 25 residues. CDR1 is TSWWSYY and CDR2 is QGS in the germline V gene. The CDR3 protein is CALGELVLITGGYVARSEGGDKRIF. CDR3 sequence (DNA): TGTGCTCTTGGGGAACTAGTCCTGATTACTGGGGGATACGTCGCTCGGTCAGAGGGGGGCGATAAACGCATCTTT.

This clone was picked up a small number of times. Given a much more abundant clone one base away, this may be a read error. Other DNA sequences in this specimen translate into the identical CDR3. The rearrangement joins TRDV1 to TRDJ3; tentative D call: TRDD3 (6 bases). Looked up from germline, CDR1 is TSWWSYY and CDR2 is QGS. The ends were cut back, 5 bases at V and 5 bases at J, with 43 bases in the middle. The CDR3 runs 26 residues. CDR3 sequence: CALGPTRTPTWSRYGLGIGDTRQMFF. CDR3 DNA: TGTGCTCTTGGGCCGACCAGGACCCCCACCTGGTCACGATACGGTCTGGGGATTGGGGACACCCGACAGATGTTTTTC.

The table lists this clone with a few counts. A far larger clone is just one base off, so this is likely a read error. The sample contains more than one DNA sequence encoding this CDR3. CDR3 coding DNA: TGTGCCTCGCGCTTCCTTCCTTACTGGGGGATACGGGCAGCCGATAAACTCATCTTT. Its protein product is CASRFLPYWGIRAADKLIF. This sequence joins TRDV3 and TRDJ1; 13 positions agree with TRDD3. CDR3 length: 19 amino acids. Germline CDR1 is TVYSNPD and CDR2 is GDNSRS (reference sequence). Trimming took 4 bases from V and 3 from J; bases not matched to a gene: 20.